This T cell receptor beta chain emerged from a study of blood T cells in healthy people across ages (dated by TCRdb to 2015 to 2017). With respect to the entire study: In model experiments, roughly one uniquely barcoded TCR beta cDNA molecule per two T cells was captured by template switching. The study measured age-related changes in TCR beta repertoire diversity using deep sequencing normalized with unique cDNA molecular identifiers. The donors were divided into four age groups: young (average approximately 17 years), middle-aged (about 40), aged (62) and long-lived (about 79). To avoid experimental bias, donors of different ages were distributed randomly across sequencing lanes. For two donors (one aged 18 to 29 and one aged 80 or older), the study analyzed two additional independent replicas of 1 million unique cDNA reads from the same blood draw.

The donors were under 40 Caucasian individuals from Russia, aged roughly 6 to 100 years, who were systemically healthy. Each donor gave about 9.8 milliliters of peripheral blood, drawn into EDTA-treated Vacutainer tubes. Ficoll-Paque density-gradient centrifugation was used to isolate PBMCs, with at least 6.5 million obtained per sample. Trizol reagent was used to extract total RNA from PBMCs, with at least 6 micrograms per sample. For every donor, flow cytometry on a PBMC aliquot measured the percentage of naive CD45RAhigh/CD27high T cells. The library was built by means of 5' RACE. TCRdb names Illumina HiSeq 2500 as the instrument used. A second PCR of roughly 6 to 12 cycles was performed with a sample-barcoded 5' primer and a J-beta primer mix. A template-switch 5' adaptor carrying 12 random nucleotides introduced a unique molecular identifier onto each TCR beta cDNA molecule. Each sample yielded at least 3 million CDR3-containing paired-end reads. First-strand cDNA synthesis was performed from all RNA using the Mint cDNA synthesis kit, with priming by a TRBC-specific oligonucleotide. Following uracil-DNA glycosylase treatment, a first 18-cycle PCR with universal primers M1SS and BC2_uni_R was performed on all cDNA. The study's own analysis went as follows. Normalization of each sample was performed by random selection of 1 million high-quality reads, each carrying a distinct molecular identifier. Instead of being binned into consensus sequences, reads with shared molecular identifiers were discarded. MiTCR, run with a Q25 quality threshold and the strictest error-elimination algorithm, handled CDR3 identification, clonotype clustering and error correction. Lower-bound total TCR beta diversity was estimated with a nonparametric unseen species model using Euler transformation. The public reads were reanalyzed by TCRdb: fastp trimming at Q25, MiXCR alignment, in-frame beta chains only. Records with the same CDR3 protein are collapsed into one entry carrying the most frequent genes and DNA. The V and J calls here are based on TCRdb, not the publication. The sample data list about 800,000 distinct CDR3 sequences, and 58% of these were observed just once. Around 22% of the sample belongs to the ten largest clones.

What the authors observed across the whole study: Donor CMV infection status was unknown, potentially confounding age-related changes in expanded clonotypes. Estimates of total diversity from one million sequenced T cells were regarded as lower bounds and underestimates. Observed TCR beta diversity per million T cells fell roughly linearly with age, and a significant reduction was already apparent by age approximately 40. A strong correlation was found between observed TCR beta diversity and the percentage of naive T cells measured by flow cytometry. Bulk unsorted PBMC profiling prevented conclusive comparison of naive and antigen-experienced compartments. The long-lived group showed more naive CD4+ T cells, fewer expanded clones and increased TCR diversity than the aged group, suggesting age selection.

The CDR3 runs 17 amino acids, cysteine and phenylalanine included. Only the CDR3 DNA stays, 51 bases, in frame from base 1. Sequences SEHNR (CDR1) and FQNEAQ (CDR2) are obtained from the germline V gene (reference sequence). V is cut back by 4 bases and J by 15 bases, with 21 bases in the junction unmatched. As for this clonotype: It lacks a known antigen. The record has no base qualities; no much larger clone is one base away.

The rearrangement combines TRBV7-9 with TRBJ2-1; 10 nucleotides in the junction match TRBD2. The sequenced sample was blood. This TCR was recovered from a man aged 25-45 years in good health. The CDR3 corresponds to CASSSPSRQTSGAGLFF. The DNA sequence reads TGTGCCAGCAGCTCCCCAAGTCGACAAACTAGCGGGGCCGGTCTGTTCTTC.